The clone carrying this T cell receptor (beta chain) was counted between two and nine times. Antigen specificity is unknown. Unmatched junction bases numbered 4, after V lost 4 bases and J lost 7 bases. Germline V lookup: CDR1 DFQATT, CDR2 SNEGSKA (reference sequence). The length of the CDR3 is 15 residues. The data belong to a study of early T cells in non-severe SARS-CoV-2 infection. Background on the study: The authors sequenced bulk RNA from unsorted whole blood, leaving chains unpaired. Notes on the study in general: Anti-spike CD8 responses were favored in VDJdb matching, and private and CD4 specificities were missed.

Individual cDNA molecules were tagged with unique molecular identifiers. TCRdb passed the 5' RACE reads through MiXCR, listing each CDR3 protein once. The table includes about 83,000 distinct CDR3 sequences, 9% to 15% detected once. The sequence derives from an adult who was a healthcare worker with PCR-confirmed SARS-CoV-2 infection or an uninfected control (not recorded which). Specimen: whole blood. The chain uses TRBV20-1 and TRBJ2-2; 15 nucleotides align to TRBD2. The CDR3 protein is CSAKGLAGGSGELFF. In nucleotides, the CDR3 is TGCAGTGCTAAGGGACTAGCGGGAGGAAGCGGGGAGCTGTTTTTT.